A single sample is the source of the 27 T cell receptor beta chains below, sequenced in a study of blood T cell repertoires in COVID-19. Profiling relied on immunoSEQ multiplex PCR, and the TCRdb table lists in-frame clones only, not all of them. Of under 350,000 clones in the sample, 75% to 90% were seen once. Sequenced sample: peripheral blood. The receptors originated from a man aged 35 to 55 with acute or convalescent COVID-19.

The chain recombines TRBV11-3 with TRBJ2-7; possible D gene TRBD1, 6 bases. CDR3 length equals 13 residues. The V gene's germline CDR1 is SGHNT and CDR2 YENEEA. The V end was cut by 5 bases, the J end by 11 bases, with 19 bases between. The chain's CDR3 is CASSKAQGWVEYF. Written as DNA, the CDR3 is TGTGCCAGCAGCAAAGCACAGGGCTGGGTGGAGTACTTC.

The rearrangement joins TRBV5-8 to TRBJ2-7; 8 nucleotides agree with TRBD1. The length of the CDR3 is 14 residues. Per germline, CDR1 SGHTS and CDR2 YDEGEE. The V gene end was trimmed by 4 bases and the J gene end by 0 bases; junction bases not matched to a gene: 3. The CDR3 region is CASSAGTGSYEQYF. CDR3 coding DNA: TGTGCCAGCAGCGCCGGGACAGGCTCCTACGAGCAGTACTTC. The variable domain in full, with the rest retrieved from reference TRBV5-8 and TRBJ2-7, is EAGVTQSPTHLIKTRGQQATLRCSPISGHTSVYWYQQALGLGLQFLLWYDEGEERNRGNFPPRFSGRQFPNYSSELNVNALELEDSALYLCASSAGTGSYEQYFGPGTRLTVT.

A remark on this clone: The junction shows a germline mismatch at one end, possibly a read error. This chain joins TRBV10-3 and TRBJ1-1, with no clear D. The germline V gene encodes CDR1 ENHRY and CDR2 SYGVKD. The CDR3 has 11 residues. The CDR3 bases are TGTGCCGTCAGTACCGGCACTGAAGCTTTCTTT. Protein sequence: CAVSTGTEAFF.

DNA of the CDR3: TGTGCCAGCAGCTTAACCGGGACAGGGGGCCTTGGCTACACCTTC. It codes for CASSLTGTGGLGYTF. The chain links TRBV5-6 to TRBJ1-2, with 12 bases fitting TRBD1. The CDR3 has 15 residues. Trimming cost V 2 bases and J 7 bases; bases outside gene matches: 6. Germline V gene sequence: CDR1 SGHDT, CDR2 YYEEEE.

This chain connects TRBV28 to TRBJ1-3; 9 nucleotides agree with TRBD1. The CDR3 sequence is 16 residues long. Trimming at V came to 5 bases and at J to 2 bases, leaving 7 bases not matched to a gene. Germline values: CDR1 MDHEN, CDR2 SYDVKM. CDR3 nucleotides: TGTGCCAGCAGTCCACCGGGACAGGGAACTGGAAACACCATATATTTT. Translation: CASSPPGQGTGNTIYF. The full variable domain, rest sourced from reference TRBV28 and TRBJ1-3, is DVKVTQSSRYLVKRTGEKVFLECVQDMDHENMFWYRQDPGLGLRLIYFSYDVKMKEKGDIPEGYSVSREKKERFSLILESASTNQTSMYLCASSPPGQGTGNTIYFGEGSWLTVV.

This clone was recorded only once. The V gene is TRBV2, the J gene TRBJ1-1; D unresolved. The CDR3 runs to 13 residues. Germline V CDR1 and CDR2: SNHLY, FYNNEI. Between the trimmed V and J ends, which lost 8 bases and 2 bases, there was a span of 12 bases. CDR3 protein: CASRMRGNTEAFF. CDR3 DNA: TGTGCCAGCCGGATGAGAGGAAACACTGAAGCTTTCTTT.

The CDR3 is CASSYQLIRGSSNQPQHF. The CDR3 nucleotides read TGTGCCAGCAGTTACCAGCTAATCAGGGGTAGTAGCAATCAGCCCCAGCATTTT. The genes are TRBV6-2 or TRBV6-3 and TRBJ1-5, with D possibly being TRBD1 (6 bases). V lost 2 bases and J lost 0, with 17 bases in between. The CDR3 length is 18 residues. CDR1 is MNHEY, CDR2 SVGEGT, per germline.

V usage is TRBV10-1 and J usage is TRBJ1-2, with a weak D call TRBD1 (6 bases). Trimming cost V 8 bases and J 5 bases, with 18 bases left between them. Per the germline V gene, CDR1 is WNHNN and CDR2 is SYGVQD (reference sequence). The CDR3 runs to 14 residues. CDR3 in DNA: TGCGCCAGCCCCGGGAGGGGGAATAAGTATGGCTACACCTTC. This gives the protein CASPGRGNKYGYTF.

The chain joins TRBV6-1 to TRBJ1-1; D gene unclear. Germline V gene data show CDR1 as MNHNS and CDR2 as SASEGT. V was trimmed by 0 bases and J by 3 bases, leaving 2 bases between them. The CDR3 totals 12 residues. The chain's CDR3 is CASSEAYTEAFF. In nucleotides, the CDR3 is TGTGCCAGCAGTGAAGCCTACACTGAAGCTTTCTTT.

The rearrangement links TRBV4-1 to TRBJ1-6; 7 bases agree with TRBD1. With 4 bases clipped from V and 6 bases from J, the junction kept 6 bases outside the gene matches. CDR1 and CDR2 from the germline V gene are MGHRA and YSYEKL. This CDR3 contains 15 residues. CDR3 in DNA: TGCGCCAGCAGCCGACAGGGTGAGGGTAATTCACCCCTCCACTTT. This codes for CASSRQGEGNSPLHF.

The chain joins TRBV14 to TRBJ1-2; 7 nucleotides line up with TRBD1. Germline V gene lookup returns CDR1 SGHDN and CDR2 FVKESK. This CDR3 spans 21 amino acids. With 7 bases clipped from V and 1 base from J, the junction kept 27 bases outside the gene matches. CDR3 sequence reads: CASTSNTYEGATTRNNYGYTF. CDR3 coding DNA: TGTGCCAGCACCAGCAACACCTACGAGGGGGCGACTACACGTAATAACTATGGCTACACCTTC.

This chain connects TRBV11-2 to TRBJ2-5; D is possibly TRBD2 (6 bases). Per the germline V gene, CDR1 is SGHAT and CDR2 is FQNNGV. V lost 1 base and J 6 bases, leaving 15 bases between the germline ends. The CDR3 has 15 residues. CDR3 sequence: CASSLGGWGVQTQYF. The CDR3 region has the DNA TGTGCCAGCAGCTTAGGAGGTTGGGGGGTCCAGACCCAGTACTTC.

The V call is TRBV2, the J call TRBJ1-2; 10 bases line up with TRBD1. This CDR3 spans 13 amino acids. Germline CDR1 is SNHLY and CDR2 is FYNNEI. The junction had 11 bases not matched to a gene; V was cut back by 11 bases and J by 8 bases. Here the CDR3 DNA reads TGTGCCGGCCGGGACAGGGGTCTCGGAGGCTACACCTTC. It codes for CAGRDRGLGGYTF.

The chain is built from TRBV6-5 and TRBJ1-1; 9 nucleotides align to TRBD1. Per germline, CDR1 MNHEY and CDR2 SVGAGI. Trimming removed 2 bases from V and 2 bases from J; junction bases left unmatched: 3. The CDR3 consists of 15 residues. DNA for the CDR3: TGTGCCAGCAGTTACGGGGGACAGGGTAACACTGAAGCTTTCTTT. Encoded protein: CASSYGGQGNTEAFF.

The sample holds one count of this clone. The chain couples TRBV30 to TRBJ2-2, with D tentatively TRBD1 (7 bases). CDR3 length: 14 residues. Germline V lookup: CDR1 GTSNPN, CDR2 SVGIG (reference sequence). V was cut by 3 bases and J by 7 bases, with 15 bases left in between. DNA for the CDR3: TGTGCCTGGAGCCCCCAGGGGGGAGGCGGGGAGCTGTTTTTT. Translated, it gives CAWSPQGGGGELFF.

CDR3 region: CASSLGGLGWAGYTF. The CDR3 DNA follows: TGTGCCAGCAGCTTAGGGGGGCTTGGGTGGGCCGGCTACACCTTC. The rearrangement uses TRBV7-6 and TRBJ1-2; D might be TRBD1 (6 bases). V was shortened by 1 base and J by 8 bases, with 17 bases between the two germline ends. Germline loops: CDR1 SGHVS, CDR2 FNYEAQ. The CDR3 has 15 amino acids. The whole variable domain, remainder taken from reference TRBV7-6 and TRBJ1-2, is GAGVSQSPRYKVTKRGQDVALRCDPISGHVSLYWYRQALGQGPEFLTYFNYEAQQDKSGLPNDRFSAERPEGSISTLTIQRTEQRDSAMYRCASSLGGLGWAGYTFGSGTRLTVV.

The chain has TRBV30 and TRBJ1-1, with TRBD1 as a possible D gene (6 bases). This CDR3 is built from 13 residues. Trimming took off 5 bases at V and 4 bases at J, with 14 bases between the two ends. Germline values: CDR1 GTSNPN, CDR2 SVGIG (reference sequence). For the CDR3, the DNA is TGTGCCTGGGGGTGGGGGCTGAGCACTGAAGCTTTCTTT. Protein: CAWGWGLSTEAFF.

In DNA, the CDR3 is TGTGCCAGCAGCGCTGACAGGGCTAGGGCAGATACGCAGTATTTT. Translation: CASSADRARADTQYF. V usage is TRBV2 and J usage is TRBJ2-3; 7 bases agree with TRBD1. Trimming removed 6 bases from V and 4 bases from J; junction bases left unmatched: 10. The CDR3 extends over 15 amino acids. Germline values: CDR1 SNHLY, CDR2 FYNNEI.

V gene TRBV6-5 combines with J gene TRBJ1-2; a possible D gene is TRBD1 (5 bases). The length of the CDR3 is 13 residues. The germline V gene encodes CDR1 MNHEY and CDR2 SVGAGI. Trimming removed 2 bases at V and 8 bases at J, with 12 bases between. The CDR3 nucleotides read TGTGCCAGCAGTTACAGCAGGGTTTTCGGCTACACCTTC. This codes for CASSYSRVFGYTF.

This rearrangement joins TRBV19 to TRBJ1-6, with D hard to call. This CDR3 contains 14 residues. Trimming took 5 bases from V and 5 from J, leaving 10 bases between them. Germline V lookup: CDR1 LNHDA, CDR2 SQIVND (reference sequence). The CDR3 DNA reads TGTGCCAGTAGTCGCCTGCGCGATAATTCACCCCTCCACTTT. Protein product: CASSRLRDNSPLHF.

The chain uses TRBV14 and TRBJ1-1; D gene ambiguous. The ends were cut back, 4 bases at V and 2 bases at J, with 17 bases in the middle. Per the germline V gene, CDR1 is SGHDN and CDR2 is FVKESK. CDR3 length equals 16 residues. The CDR3 loop reads CASSPFPGQVNTEAFF. DNA for the CDR3: TGTGCCAGCAGCCCCTTCCCCGGTCAGGTTAACACTGAAGCTTTCTTT. The full variable domain, with the rest looked up from reference TRBV14 and TRBJ1-1, is EAGVTQFPSHSVIEKGQTVTLRCDPISGHDNLYWYRRVMGKEIKFLLHFVKESKQDESGMPNNRFLAERTGGTYSTLKVQPAELEDSGVYFCASSPFPGQVNTEAFFGQGTRLTVV.

This clone was observed once. The V gene is TRBV5-4, the J gene TRBJ2-4; TRBD1 agrees at 10 bases. The V segment lost 4 bases and the J segment 8 bases; nucleotides outside the gene matches: 15. Germline V gene sequence: CDR1 SGHNT, CDR2 YYREEE (reference sequence). The CDR3 extends over 17 amino acids. The CDR3 nucleotides are TGTGCCAGCAGCCTGGGACAGGGGAATTCTTTGGGGTACATTCAGTACTTC. Amino acids: CASSLGQGNSLGYIQYF.

The rearrangement joins TRBV6-5 to TRBJ2-7; D may be TRBD1 (6 bases). The CDR3 is made up of 13 amino acids. V lost 7 bases, J lost 7 bases, and 17 bases lay in between. Looked up from germline, CDR1 is MNHEY and CDR2 is SVGAGI. The CDR3 spells CASTYPLQGEQYF. As DNA, the CDR3 is TGTGCCAGCACGTATCCACTCCAGGGGGAGCAGTACTTC.

This chain links TRBV6-5 with TRBJ2-5; 11 bases map to TRBD1. The ends lost 6 bases at V and 6 bases at J; junction bases unmatched: 9. CDR1 MNHEY and CDR2 SVGAGI come from the germline V gene. The CDR3 loop spans 15 amino acids. The CDR3 reads CASRPGQGVLKTQYF. CDR3 DNA sequence: TGTGCCAGCAGGCCGGGACAGGGGGTGTTGAAGACCCAGTACTTC.

Concerning this clone: The sample holds other DNA sequences that translate to the same CDR3. The V gene is TRBV7-2, the J gene TRBJ1-2; tentative D call: TRBD1 (6 bases). The CDR3 has 13 residues. Trimming pared 5 bases from V and 2 bases from J, leaving 9 bases between. Germline V CDR1 and CDR2: SGHTA, FQGNSA. The CDR3 DNA is TGTGCCAGCAGCCCCGACAGGAACTATGGCTACACCTTC. Protein sequence: CASSPDRNYGYTF.

This clone was observed a single time. This chain links TRBV18 with TRBJ2-7; a possible D gene is TRBD2 (6 bases). The CDR3 is made up of 15 amino acids. Looked up from germline, CDR1 is KGHSH and CDR2 is LQKENI. V was clipped by 1 base and J by 6 bases, with 16 bases between them. The CDR3 DNA reads as TGTGCCAGCTCACCACGAAAAGGGCCGGAGGGCGAGCAGTACTTC. Translated: CASSPRKGPEGEQYF.

This clone appeared once. The chain links TRBV5-1 to TRBJ2-2, with a weak D call TRBD1 (6 bases). The germline CDR1 and CDR2 sequences are SGHRS and YFSETQ. V lost 5 bases and J 5 bases, leaving 19 bases between the germline ends. CDR3 length: 16 residues. CDR3 bases: TGCGCCAGCAGTTACCAGACAGGCAGGCATACCGGGGAGCTGTTTTTT. Amino acid sequence: CASSYQTGRHTGELFF.